The clone carrying this T cell receptor beta chain has ten or more counts. These data come from a study of Graves' ophthalmopathy and Graves' hyperthyroidism. V trimming: 4 bases; J trimming: 5 bases; junction bases outside the gene matches: 7. Germline assignment: CDR1 DFQATT and CDR2 SNEGSKA (reference sequence). The CDR3 contains 14 residues. Investigators amplified TCR beta CDR3 regions from RNA transcripts. An initial RT-PCR round employing HTBI primers preceded a second-round multiplex PCR. TCRdb re-derived calls from the multiplex PCR reads in MiXCR, one entry per CDR3 protein. The sample consists of a few hundred thousand distinct CDR3 sequences, about 22% of them appearing once.

The chain recombines TRBV20-1 with TRBJ2-5, with 10 nucleotides matching TRBD2. The TCR was taken from a woman aged 50 to 65 with Graves' ophthalmopathy. What was sequenced was peripheral blood. This CDR3 reads CSAIDSGRLETQYF. The CDR3 nucleotides are TGCAGTGCTATCGATAGCGGGAGGTTGGAGACCCAGTACTTC.